The 21 T cell receptor beta chains below come from one sample, sequenced in a study of regulatory T cells in long-lasting Graves disease. Specified time point: persistent/refractory GD, antithyroid drugs over 5 years with positive TRAb. Extracted RNA from PBMCs served as the source of the TCR library. Arm-PCR with iRepertoire HTBI primers amplified the CDR3 regions for these TCR beta libraries. TCRdb reprocessed the multiplex PCR reads with MiXCR, giving one entry per CDR3 protein. The sample has about 460,000 distinct CDR3 sequences; about 20% are singletons. This specimen consisted of peripheral blood mononuclear cells (PBMCs), obtained when the disease was refractory, from a patient treated with antithyroid drugs. Receptors were obtained from a female donor with Graves disease.

With respect to this clonotype: This may stem from a read error, because a much larger clone lies one nucleotide away. The V call is TRBV7-2, the J call TRBJ2-2, with 14 bases lining up with TRBD2. The junction had 7 bases not matched to a gene; V was cut back by 7 bases and J by 3 bases. CDR1 is SGHTA, CDR2 FQGNSA, per germline. This CDR3 has 17 amino acids. CDR3 region: CTSTAGLAGGHTGELFF. In nucleotides, the CDR3 is TGTACCAGCACCGCTGGACTAGCGGGGGGACACACCGGGGAGCTGTTTTTT.

The V and J genes are TRBV28 and TRBJ1-3; D might be TRBD1 (6 bases). V lost 4 bases and J 0 bases, leaving 13 bases between the germline ends. CDR3 size: 16 residues. Per germline, CDR1 MDHEN and CDR2 SYDVKM. The CDR3: CASSSSGTNSGNTIYF. CDR3 DNA: TGTGCCAGCAGTTCCTCCGGGACAAACTCTGGAAACACCATATATTTT.

This chain joins TRBV6-1 and TRBJ2-4, with D perhaps TRBD1 or TRBD2 (5 bases each). CDR1 and CDR2 (germline): MNHNS, SASEGT. V lost 6 bases and J 7 bases, leaving 19 bases between the germline ends. This CDR3 region has 15 residues. The CDR3 region has the DNA TGTGCCAGCAGCAACGCGGTCCGGGGCCGGAACATTCAGTACTTC. Translating it yields CASSNAVRGRNIQYF.

There are a few counts of this clonotype. This chain links TRBV5-6 with TRBJ1-5, with a weak D call TRBD1 (5 bases). V lost 7 bases, J lost 5 bases, and 16 bases lay in between. The CDR3 is 14 residues long. Germline V gene data show CDR1 as SGHDT and CDR2 as YYEEEE. CDR3 loop: CASSHTGRDQPQHF. The CDR3 DNA sequence: TGTGCCAGCTCTCATACAGGTCGAGATCAGCCCCAGCATTTT.

The rearrangement uses TRBV13 and TRBJ2-3; the D call may be TRBD1 or TRBD2 (5 bases each). CDR1 is PRHDT, CDR2 FYEKMQ, per germline (reference sequence). The CDR3 consists of 19 residues. V dropped 4 bases and J dropped 6 bases, with 29 bases sitting between them. The CDR3 spells CASSYQFGDLQLETDTQYF. CDR3 coding DNA: TGTGCCAGCAGCTATCAATTCGGGGACCTACAATTGGAGACGGATACGCAGTATTTT.

The rearrangement links TRBV12-3 or TRBV12-4 to TRBJ2-3, with D perhaps TRBD2 (5 bases). V shed 3 bases and J shed 6 bases, with 13 bases lying between them. The CDR3 spans 14 residues. The CDR3 loop is CASSFVEGQDTQYF. The CDR3 DNA sequence: TGTGCCAGCAGTTTTGTAGAGGGCCAGGATACGCAGTATTTT.

This clonotype was seen at least ten times. The genes are TRBV29-1 and TRBJ2-6; D gene ambiguous. Trimming took off 5 bases at V and 4 bases at J, with 6 bases between the two ends. Per the germline V gene, CDR1 is SQVTM and CDR2 is ANQGSEA. CDR3 size: 12 residues. CDR3 nucleotide sequence: TGCAGCGTTCTGCGCGGGGCCAACGTCCTGACTTTC. Translated: CSVLRGANVLTF.

This clonotype was seen only a few times. This chain uses TRBV29-1 with TRBJ2-2, with 10 bases identical to TRBD2. CDR3 length: 20 residues. From germline, CDR1 is SQVTM and CDR2 ANQGSEA. Germline trimming cut 4 bases from V and 3 bases from J; bases unmatched to any gene: 20. The CDR3 DNA is TGCAGCGTTGGGGAAATCTTTGGGACTAGCGTCTGGGGGTACACCGGGGAGCTGTTTTTT. Protein: CSVGEIFGTSVWGYTGELFF.

The rearrangement links TRBV10-3 to TRBJ1-5; tentative D call: TRBD1 (6 bases). V gave up 7 bases and J gave up 2 bases, with 15 bases separating them. Germline CDR1 reads ENHRY; CDR2 reads SYGVKD. This CDR3 comprises 15 residues. CDR3 residues: CAIKPGADGNQPQHF. The CDR3 DNA reads TGTGCCATCAAACCGGGGGCCGACGGCAATCAGCCCCAGCATTTT.

This clonotype was detected many times. The genes are TRBV28 and TRBJ2-2; D might be TRBD2 (6 bases). Germline V gives CDR1 MDHEN, CDR2 SYDVKM. This CDR3 is 18 amino acids long. V shed 2 bases and J shed 5 bases, with 21 bases lying between them. The CDR3 sequence is CASSLTGRGTVGTGELFF. CDR3 bases: TGTGCCAGCAGTTTAACAGGTCGGGGGACGGTCGGGACCGGGGAGCTGTTTTTT. Filled out from reference TRBV28 and TRBJ2-2, the complete variable domain reads DVKVTQSSRYLVKRTGEKVFLECVQDMDHENMFWYRQDPGLGLRLIYFSYDVKMKEKGDIPEGYSVSREKKERFSLILESASTNQTSMYLCASSLTGRGTVGTGELFFGEGSRLTVL.

Comments on this clonotype: A read error may account for a junction end that differs from germline. The chain carries TRBV10-3 and TRBJ1-6, with D unresolved. From germline, CDR1 is ENHRY and CDR2 SYGVKD. The CDR3 runs 14 residues. As DNA, the CDR3 is TGTGCCATCACTGAGCGGGGTACAAATTCACCCCTCCACTTT. The encoded protein is CAITERGTNSPLHF.

The CDR3, as DNA: TGTGCCAGCAGTTACTCGACTGGCGGGGAGCTGTTTTTT. It translates to CASSYSTGGELFF. This chain joins TRBV6-2 or TRBV6-3 and TRBJ2-2; D remains ambiguous. The germline gives CDR1 MNHEY, CDR2 SVGEGT. CDR3 length: 13 amino acids. Trimming cost V 0 bases and J 7 bases, with 6 bases left between them.

This clonotype was found a few times. The chain is built from TRBV28 and TRBJ1-3; D call uncertain. Germline assignment: CDR1 MDHEN and CDR2 SYDVKM. Trimming took 4 bases from V and 3 from J, leaving 7 bases between them. This CDR3 contains 13 residues. In DNA, the CDR3 is TGTGCCAGCAGTTACGGAAATGGAAACACCATATATTTT. Encoded protein: CASSYGNGNTIYF.

With regard to this clonotype: This clone may be a read error of a much larger clone one base away. The chain couples TRBV5-6 to TRBJ1-4; TRBD1 aligns across 7 bases. Germline loops: CDR1 SGHDT, CDR2 YYEEEE. The CDR3 loop spans 14 amino acids. CDR3 amino acids: CASSRGQFGERLFF. CDR3 DNA: TGTGCCAGCAGCCGGGGACAGTTCGGTGAAAGACTGTTTTTT.

This rearrangement joins TRBV3-1 to TRBJ2-2; D uncertain. Germline CDR1 is LGHDT and CDR2 is YNNKEL (reference sequence). Trimming cost V 3 bases and J 15 bases, with 14 bases left between them. The CDR3 is made up of 12 amino acids. CDR3 amino acids: CASSQTTRLLFF. DNA for the CDR3: TGTGCCAGCAGCCAGACGACCCGCTTGTTGTTTTTT. Drawing the rest from reference TRBV3-1 and TRBJ2-2, the complete variable domain is DTAVSQTPKYLVTQMGNDKSIKCEQNLGHDTMYWYKQDSKKFLKIMFSYNNKELIINETVPNRFSPKSPDKAHLNLHINSLELGDSAVYFCASSQTTRLLFFGEGSRLTVL.

This clonotype was counted many times. The chain carries TRBV6-5 and TRBJ1-1; D is uncertain. The CDR3 runs to 17 residues. V lost 2 bases and J 5 bases, leaving 21 bases between the germline ends. CDR1 is MNHEY, CDR2 SVGAGI, per germline. The CDR3 region is CASSYPPRSGFGTEAFF. CDR3 nucleotide sequence: TGTGCCAGCAGTTACCCACCCAGGAGTGGGTTTGGGACTGAAGCTTTCTTT.

Concerning this clonotype itself: This could be a read error, since a much larger clone is one nucleotide away. The V gene is TRBV28, the J gene TRBJ2-7, with D perhaps assigned TRBD1 or TRBD2 (6 bases each). Trimming left V 11 bases short and J 3 bases short, with 14 bases between. CDR1 and CDR2 (germline): MDHEN, SYDVKM. The CDR3 runs 12 residues. The DNA for the CDR3 is TGTGCCGGCCTAGGGGGGTTCTACGAGCAGTACTTC. Protein product: CAGLGGFYEQYF.

The sample holds many counts of this clonotype. The chain carries TRBV28 and TRBJ1-5; 7 nucleotides agree with TRBD1. V shed 2 bases, J shed 2 bases, and the junction held 3 bases outside the gene matches. This CDR3 contains 15 residues. Germline lookup yields CDR1 MDHEN and CDR2 SYDVKM. The CDR3 DNA reads as TGTGCCAGCAGTTTACCAACAGGGGGCAATCAGCCCCAGCATTTT. Encoded protein: CASSLPTGGNQPQHF.

This clonotype occurred a few times. This chain's CDR3 is CAWSGMISNQPQHF. CDR3 sequence (DNA): TGTGCCTGGAGTGGAATGATTAGCAATCAGCCCCAGCATTTT. The V call is TRBV30, the J call TRBJ1-5, with D hard to call. CDR1 GTSNPN and CDR2 SVGIG come from the germline V gene (reference sequence). With 1 base removed from V and 0 bases from J, the gap between germline ends came to 7 bases. The CDR3 sequence is 14 residues long.

The table lists this clonotype with a few counts. This rearrangement joins TRBV19 to TRBJ1-2; 8 nucleotides align to TRBD1. Germline lookup yields CDR1 LNHDA and CDR2 SQIVND (reference sequence). The trim removed 5 bases at V and 6 bases at J, leaving 20 bases unmatched. The CDR3 spans 18 residues. Here the CDR3 reads CASSSHSPLSDRVDGYTF. The CDR3 DNA reads as TGTGCCAGTAGTTCCCACTCTCCTCTCTCGGACAGGGTGGATGGCTACACCTTC.

The chain is built from TRBV4-1 and TRBJ2-6; D ambiguous. From germline, CDR1 is MGHRA and CDR2 YSYEKL. The length of the CDR3 is 14 residues. The V end lost 1 base, the J end lost 7 bases, and 8 bases lay between the germline ends. CDR3 nucleotide sequence: TGCGCCAGCAGCCAAGGTACGAGCGCCAACGTCCTGACTTTC. Residues: CASSQGTSANVLTF.